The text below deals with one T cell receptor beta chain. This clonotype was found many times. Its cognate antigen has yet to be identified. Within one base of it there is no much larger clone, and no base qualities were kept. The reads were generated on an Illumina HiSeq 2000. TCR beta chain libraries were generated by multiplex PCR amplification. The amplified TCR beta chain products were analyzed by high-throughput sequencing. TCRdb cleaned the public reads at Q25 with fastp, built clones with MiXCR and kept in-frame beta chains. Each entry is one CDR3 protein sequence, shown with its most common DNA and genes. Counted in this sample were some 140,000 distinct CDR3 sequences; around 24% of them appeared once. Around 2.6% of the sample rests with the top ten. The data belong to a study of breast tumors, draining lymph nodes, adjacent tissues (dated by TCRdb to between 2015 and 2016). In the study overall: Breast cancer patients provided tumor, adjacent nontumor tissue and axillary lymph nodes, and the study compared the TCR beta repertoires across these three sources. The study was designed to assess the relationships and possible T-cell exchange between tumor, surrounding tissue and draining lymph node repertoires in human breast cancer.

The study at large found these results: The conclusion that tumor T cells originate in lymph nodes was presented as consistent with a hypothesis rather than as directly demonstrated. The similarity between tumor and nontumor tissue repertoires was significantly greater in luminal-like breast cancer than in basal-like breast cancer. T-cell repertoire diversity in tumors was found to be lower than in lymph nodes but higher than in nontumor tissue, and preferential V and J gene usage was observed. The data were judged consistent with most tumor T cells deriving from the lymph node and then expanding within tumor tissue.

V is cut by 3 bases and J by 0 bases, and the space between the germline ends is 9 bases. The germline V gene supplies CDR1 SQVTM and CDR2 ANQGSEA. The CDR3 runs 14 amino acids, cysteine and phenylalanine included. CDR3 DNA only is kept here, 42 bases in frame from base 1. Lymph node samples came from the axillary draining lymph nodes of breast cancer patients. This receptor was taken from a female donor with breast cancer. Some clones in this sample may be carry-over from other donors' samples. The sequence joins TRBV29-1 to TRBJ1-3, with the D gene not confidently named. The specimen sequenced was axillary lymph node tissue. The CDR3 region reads CSVEVGSSGNTIYF. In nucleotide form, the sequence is TGCAGCGTTGAGGTGGGGAGCTCTGGAAACACCATATATTTT.